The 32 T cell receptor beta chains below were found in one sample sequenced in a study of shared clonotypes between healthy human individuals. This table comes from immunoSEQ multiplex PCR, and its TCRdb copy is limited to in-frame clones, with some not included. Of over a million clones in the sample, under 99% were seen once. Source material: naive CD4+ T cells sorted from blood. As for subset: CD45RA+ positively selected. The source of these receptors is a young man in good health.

This CDR3 is CASSLRRKAEAFF. For the CDR3, the DNA is TGTGCCAGCAGCCTCAGGAGGAAAGCTGAAGCTTTCTTT. The V call is TRBV11-2, the J call TRBJ1-1, with D unclear. V lost 5 bases, J lost 6 bases, and 13 bases lay in between. This CDR3 has 13 amino acids. Germline CDR1 is SGHAT and CDR2 is FQNNGV.

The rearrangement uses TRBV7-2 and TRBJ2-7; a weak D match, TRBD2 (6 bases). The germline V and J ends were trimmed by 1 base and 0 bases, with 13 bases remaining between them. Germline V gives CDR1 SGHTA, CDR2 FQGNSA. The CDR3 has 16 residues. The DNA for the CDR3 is TGTGCCAGCAGCTTAGGGGCTGGCGGGACCTCCTACGAGCAGTACTTC. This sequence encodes CASSLGAGGTSYEQYF.

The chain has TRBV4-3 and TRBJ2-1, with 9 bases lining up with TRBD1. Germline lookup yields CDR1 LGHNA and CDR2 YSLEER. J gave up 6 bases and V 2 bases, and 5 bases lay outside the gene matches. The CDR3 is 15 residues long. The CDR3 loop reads CASSQPGQGSNEQFF. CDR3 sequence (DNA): TGCGCCAGCAGCCAACCGGGACAGGGTAGCAATGAGCAGTTCTTC.

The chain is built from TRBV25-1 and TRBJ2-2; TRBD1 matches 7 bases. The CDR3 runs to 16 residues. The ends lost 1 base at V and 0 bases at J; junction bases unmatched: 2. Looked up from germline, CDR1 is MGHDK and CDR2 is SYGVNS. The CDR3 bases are TGTGCCAGCAGTGAATCGGGGACAGCGAACACCGGGGAGCTGTTTTTT. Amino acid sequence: CASSESGTANTGELFF.

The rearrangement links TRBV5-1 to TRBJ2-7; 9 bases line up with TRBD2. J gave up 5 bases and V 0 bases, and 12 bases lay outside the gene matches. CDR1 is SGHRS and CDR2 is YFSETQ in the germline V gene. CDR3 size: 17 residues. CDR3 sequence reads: CASSLGVSSGREDEQYF. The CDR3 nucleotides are TGCGCCAGCAGCTTGGGGGTGAGTAGCGGGAGAGAGGACGAGCAGTACTTC.

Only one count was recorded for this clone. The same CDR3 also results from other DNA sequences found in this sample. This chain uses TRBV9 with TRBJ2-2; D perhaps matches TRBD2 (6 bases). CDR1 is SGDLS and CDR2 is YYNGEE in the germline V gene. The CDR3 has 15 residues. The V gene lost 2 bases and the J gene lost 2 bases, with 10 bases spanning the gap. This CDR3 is CASSVVADNTGELFF. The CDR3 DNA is TGTGCCAGCAGCGTGGTAGCGGATAACACCGGGGAGCTGTTTTTT.

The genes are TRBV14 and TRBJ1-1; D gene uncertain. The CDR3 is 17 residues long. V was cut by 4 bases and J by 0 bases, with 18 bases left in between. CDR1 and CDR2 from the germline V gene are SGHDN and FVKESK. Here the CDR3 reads CASSPLGGLFMNTEAFF. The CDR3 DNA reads TGTGCCAGCAGCCCCCTCGGAGGCCTTTTCATGAACACTGAAGCTTTCTTT.

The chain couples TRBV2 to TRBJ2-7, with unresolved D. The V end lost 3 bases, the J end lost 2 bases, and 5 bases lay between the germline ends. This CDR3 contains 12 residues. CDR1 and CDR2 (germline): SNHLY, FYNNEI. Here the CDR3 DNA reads TGTGCCAGCAGTGAGACTGCCTACGAGCAGTACTTC. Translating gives CASSETAYEQYF. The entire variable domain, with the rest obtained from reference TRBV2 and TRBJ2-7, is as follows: EPEVTQTPSHQVTQMGQEVILRCVPISNHLYFYWYRQILGQKVEFLVSFYNNEISEKSEIFDDQFSVERPDGSNFTLKIRSTKLEDSAMYFCASSETAYEQYFGPGTRLTVT.

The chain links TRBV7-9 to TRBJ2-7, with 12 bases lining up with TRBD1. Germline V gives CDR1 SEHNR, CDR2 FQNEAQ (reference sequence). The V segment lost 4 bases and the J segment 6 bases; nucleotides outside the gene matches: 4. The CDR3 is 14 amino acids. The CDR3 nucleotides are TGTGCCAGCAGCTGGGACAGGGGGCTGGGCGAGCAGTACTTC. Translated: CASSWDRGLGEQYF.

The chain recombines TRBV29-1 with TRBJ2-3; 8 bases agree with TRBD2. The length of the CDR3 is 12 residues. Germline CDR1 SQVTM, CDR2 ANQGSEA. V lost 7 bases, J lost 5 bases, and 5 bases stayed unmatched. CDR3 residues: CSALTSGDTQYF. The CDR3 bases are TGCAGCGCCCTCACTAGCGGAGATACGCAGTATTTT.

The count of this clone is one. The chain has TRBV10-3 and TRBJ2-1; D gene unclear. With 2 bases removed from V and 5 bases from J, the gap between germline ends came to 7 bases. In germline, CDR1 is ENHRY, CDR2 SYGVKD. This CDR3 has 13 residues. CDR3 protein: CAISEARHNEQFF. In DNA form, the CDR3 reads TGTGCCATCAGTGAGGCCAGGCACAATGAGCAGTTCTTC.

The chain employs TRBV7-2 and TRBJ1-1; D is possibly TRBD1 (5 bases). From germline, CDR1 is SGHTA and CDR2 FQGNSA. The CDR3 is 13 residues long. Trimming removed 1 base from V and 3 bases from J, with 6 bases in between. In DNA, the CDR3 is TGTGCCAGCAGCTTAGTAGGGGACACTGAAGCTTTCTTT. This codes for CASSLVGDTEAFF. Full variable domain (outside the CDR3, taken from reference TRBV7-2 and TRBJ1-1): GAGVSQSPSNKVTEKGKDVELRCDPISGHTALYWYRQSLGQGLEFLIYFQGNSAPDKSGLPSDRFSAERTGGSVSTLTIQRTQQEDSAVYLCASSLVGDTEAFFGQGTRLTVV.

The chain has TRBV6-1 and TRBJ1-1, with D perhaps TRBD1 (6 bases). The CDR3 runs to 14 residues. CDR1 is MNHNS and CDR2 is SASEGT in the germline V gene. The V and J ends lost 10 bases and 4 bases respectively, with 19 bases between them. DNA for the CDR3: TGTGCCACCCGAGTGGGGGGCTTGGGCACTGAAGCTTTCTTT. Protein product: CATRVGGLGTEAFF.

CDR3: CATAGTLAGLGHEQYF. Here the CDR3 DNA reads TGTGCCACCGCCGGGACACTAGCGGGACTCGGGCACGAGCAGTACTTC. V usage is TRBV10-3 and J usage is TRBJ2-7, with 10 positions matching TRBD2. CDR3 size: 16 residues. V lost 10 bases, J lost 5 bases, and 17 bases stayed unmatched. CDR1 and CDR2 from the germline V gene are ENHRY and SYGVKD.

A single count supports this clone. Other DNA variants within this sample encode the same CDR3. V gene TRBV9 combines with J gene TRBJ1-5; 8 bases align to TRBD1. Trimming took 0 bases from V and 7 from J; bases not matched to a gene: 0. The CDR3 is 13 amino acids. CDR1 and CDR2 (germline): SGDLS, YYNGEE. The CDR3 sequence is CASSVGQGQPQHF. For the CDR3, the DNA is TGTGCCAGCAGCGTAGGACAGGGGCAGCCCCAGCATTTT.

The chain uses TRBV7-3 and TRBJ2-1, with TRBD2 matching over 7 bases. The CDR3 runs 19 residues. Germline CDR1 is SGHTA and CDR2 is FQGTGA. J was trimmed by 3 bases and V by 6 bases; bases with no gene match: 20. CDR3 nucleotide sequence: TGTGCCAGCAGTCAATTTCCAGCGGGATTCTCTTTCGACTACAATGAGCAGTTCTTC. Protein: CASSQFPAGFSFDYNEQFF.

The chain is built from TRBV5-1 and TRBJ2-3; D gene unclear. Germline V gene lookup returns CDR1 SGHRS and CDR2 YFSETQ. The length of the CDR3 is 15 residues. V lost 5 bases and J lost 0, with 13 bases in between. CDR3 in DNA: TGCGCCAGCAGTCGTCTCGCGAGGAGCACAGATACGCAGTATTTT. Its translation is CASSRLARSTDTQYF.

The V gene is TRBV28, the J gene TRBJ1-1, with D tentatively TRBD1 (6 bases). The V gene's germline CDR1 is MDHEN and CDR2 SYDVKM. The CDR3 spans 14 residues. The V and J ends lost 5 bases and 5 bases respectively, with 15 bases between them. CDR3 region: CASSEQGIPTEAFF. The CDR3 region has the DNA TGTGCCAGCAGTGAACAGGGTATTCCGACTGAAGCTTTCTTT.

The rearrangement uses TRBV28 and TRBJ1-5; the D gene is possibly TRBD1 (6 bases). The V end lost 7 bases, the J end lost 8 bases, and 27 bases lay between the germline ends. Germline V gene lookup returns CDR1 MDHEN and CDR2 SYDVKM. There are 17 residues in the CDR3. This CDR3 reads CASTPRGRASISEPQHF. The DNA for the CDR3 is TGTGCCAGCACCCCAAGGGGGAGGGCGTCAATCAGCGAGCCCCAGCATTTT.

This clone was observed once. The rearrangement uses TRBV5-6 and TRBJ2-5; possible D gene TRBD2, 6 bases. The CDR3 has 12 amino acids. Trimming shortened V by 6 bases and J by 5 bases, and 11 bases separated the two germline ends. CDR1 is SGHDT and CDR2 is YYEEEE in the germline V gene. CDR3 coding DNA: TGTGCCAGCAATCGAGGGAGGGAGACCCAGTACTTC. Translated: CASNRGRETQYF.

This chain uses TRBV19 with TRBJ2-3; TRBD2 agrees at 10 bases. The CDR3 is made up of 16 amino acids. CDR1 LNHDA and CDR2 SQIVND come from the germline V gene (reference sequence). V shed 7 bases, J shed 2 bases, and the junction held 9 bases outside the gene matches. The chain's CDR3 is CASTLRGTSATDTQYF. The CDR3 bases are TGTGCCAGTACCTTAAGGGGGACTAGCGCCACAGATACGCAGTATTTT.

The CDR3, as DNA: TGTGCCAGCATATCGGGACAGGGTATGGACGAGCAGTACTTC. Protein sequence: CASISGQGMDEQYF. The chain couples TRBV2 to TRBJ2-7, with TRBD1 identical over 9 bases. The CDR3 consists of 14 residues. V shed 7 bases and J 5 bases; nucleotides not matched to a gene: 9. Germline V gene data show CDR1 as SNHLY and CDR2 as FYNNEI.

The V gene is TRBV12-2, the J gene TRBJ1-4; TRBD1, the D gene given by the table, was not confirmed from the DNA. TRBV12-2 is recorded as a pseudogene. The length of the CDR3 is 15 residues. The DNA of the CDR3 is TGTGCAAGTCGCTTATCACAGGGGACGGATGAAAAACTGTTTTTT. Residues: CASRLSQGTDEKLFF.

CDR3 protein: CASSTDASGQFF. For the CDR3, the DNA is TGCGCCAGCAGCACCGACGCGTCGGGCCAGTTCTTC. The chain links TRBV5-1 to TRBJ2-1; D ambiguous. Germline V gives CDR1 SGHRS, CDR2 YFSETQ. The CDR3 sequence is 12 residues long. Trimming took 4 bases from V and 13 from J, leaving 15 bases between them. Full variable domain (remainder filled in from reference TRBV5-1 and TRBJ2-1): KAGVTQTPRYLIKTRGQQVTLSCSPISGHRSVSWYQQTPGQGLQFLFEYFSETQRNKGNFPGRFSGRQFSNSRSEMNVSTLELGDSALYLCASSTDASGQFFGPGTRLTVL.

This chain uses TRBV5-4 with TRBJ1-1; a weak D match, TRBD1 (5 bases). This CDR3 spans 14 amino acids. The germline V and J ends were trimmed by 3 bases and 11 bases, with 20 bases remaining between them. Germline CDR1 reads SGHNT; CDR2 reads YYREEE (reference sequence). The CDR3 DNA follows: TGTGCCAGCAGCTCCACAGGCAGTTGGGATTCGGCTTTCTTT. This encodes CASSSTGSWDSAFF.

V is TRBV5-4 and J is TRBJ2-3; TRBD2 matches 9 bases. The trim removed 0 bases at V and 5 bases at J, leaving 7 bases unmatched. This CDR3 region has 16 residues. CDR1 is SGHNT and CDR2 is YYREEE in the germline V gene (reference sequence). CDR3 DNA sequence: TGTGCCAGCAGCTTGGATTCTAGCGGGACCGGAGATACGCAGTATTTT. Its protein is CASSLDSSGTGDTQYF.

The CDR3 protein is CASSPPSGGGMNTEAFF. CDR3 DNA: TGTGCCAGCTCACCACCCTCAGGGGGCGGAATGAACACTGAAGCTTTCTTT. The chain couples TRBV18 to TRBJ1-1; 8 nucleotides line up with TRBD1. With V trimmed by 0 bases and J by 0 bases, 6 bases remained unmatched. This CDR3 spans 17 amino acids. Germline values: CDR1 KGHSH, CDR2 LQKENI.

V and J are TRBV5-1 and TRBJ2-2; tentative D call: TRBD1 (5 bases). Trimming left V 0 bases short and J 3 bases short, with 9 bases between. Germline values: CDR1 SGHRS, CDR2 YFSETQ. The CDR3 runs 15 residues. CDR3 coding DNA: TGCGCCAGCAGCTTGGCCACAGGTGACACCGGGGAGCTGTTTTTT. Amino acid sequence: CASSLATGDTGELFF.

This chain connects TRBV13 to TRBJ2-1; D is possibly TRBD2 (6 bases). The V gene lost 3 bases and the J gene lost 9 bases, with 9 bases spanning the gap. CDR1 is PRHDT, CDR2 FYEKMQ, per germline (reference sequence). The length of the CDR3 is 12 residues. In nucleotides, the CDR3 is TGTGCCAGCAGCTTGCTAGCGAGTGAGCAGTTCTTC. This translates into CASSLLASEQFF.

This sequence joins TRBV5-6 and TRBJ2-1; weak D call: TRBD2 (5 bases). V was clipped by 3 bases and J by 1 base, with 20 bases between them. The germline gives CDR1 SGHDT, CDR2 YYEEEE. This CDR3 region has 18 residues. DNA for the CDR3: TGTGCCAGCAGCTCCCCCAGGCGCGGAAGCGGTTCCTACAATGAGCAGTTCTTC. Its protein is CASSSPRRGSGSYNEQFF.

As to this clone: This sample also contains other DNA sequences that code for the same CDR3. The CDR3 DNA follows: TGCAGTGGCGGTGGGGAGACCCAGTACTTC. Translating it yields CSGGGETQYF. The chain links TRBV20-1 to TRBJ2-5; D call uncertain. Per germline, CDR1 DFQATT and CDR2 SNEGSKA (reference sequence). The CDR3 totals 10 residues. Deletions cut 7 bases from V and 5 bases from J, with 8 bases between.

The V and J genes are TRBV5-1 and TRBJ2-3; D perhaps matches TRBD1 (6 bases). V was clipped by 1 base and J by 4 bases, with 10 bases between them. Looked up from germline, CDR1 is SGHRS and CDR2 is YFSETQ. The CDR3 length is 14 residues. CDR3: CASSLRSGADTQYF. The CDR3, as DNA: TGCGCCAGCAGCTTGAGGTCAGGGGCAGATACGCAGTATTTT.